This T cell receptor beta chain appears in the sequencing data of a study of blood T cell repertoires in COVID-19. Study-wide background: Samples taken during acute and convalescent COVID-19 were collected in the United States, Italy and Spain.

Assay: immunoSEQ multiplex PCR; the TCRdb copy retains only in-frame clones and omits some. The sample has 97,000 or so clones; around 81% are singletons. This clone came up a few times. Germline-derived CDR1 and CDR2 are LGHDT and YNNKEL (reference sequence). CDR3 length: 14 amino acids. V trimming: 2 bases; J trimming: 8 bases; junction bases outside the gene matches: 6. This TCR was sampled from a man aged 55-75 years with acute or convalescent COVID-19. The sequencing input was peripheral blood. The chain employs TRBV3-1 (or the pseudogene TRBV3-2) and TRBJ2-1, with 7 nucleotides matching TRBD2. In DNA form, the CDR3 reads TGTGCCAGCAGCCAACCGGGAGCGGGGTATGAGCAGTTCTTC. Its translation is CASSQPGAGYEQFF.